Below are 26 T cell receptor beta chains sequenced from a single sample in a study of T cells after yellow fever vaccination. TCRdb fed the 5' RACE reads into MiXCR, producing one record per CDR3 protein. The top ten clones hold approximately 3.4% of a sample with 340,000 or so distinct CDR3 sequences, approximately 12% of them seen once. This specimen consisted of CD4+ T cells sorted from PBMCs, obtained 15 days after the yellow fever booster vaccination. These receptors all stem from a man younger than 35 who received the YFV17D yellow fever vaccine.

This clonotype was counted a few times. The chain recombines TRBV11-2 with TRBJ2-5, with D possibly TRBD1 on 6 matching bases. CDR1 is SGHAT, CDR2 FQNNGV, per germline. This CDR3 spans 14 amino acids. Between the trimmed V and J ends, which lost 3 bases and 1 base, there was a span of 9 bases. The CDR3 spells CASSFAGAQETQYF. The CDR3 DNA follows: TGTGCCAGCAGCTTTGCAGGGGCCCAAGAGACCCAGTACTTC. Full variable domain (missing parts from reference TRBV11-2 and TRBJ2-5): EAGVAQSPRYKIIEKRQSVAFWCNPISGHATLYWYQQILGQGPKLLIQFQNNGVVDDSQLPKDRFSAERLKGVDSTLKIQPAKLEDSAVYLCASSFAGAQETQYFGPGTRLLVL.

This chain joins TRBV5-1 and TRBJ1-6; unclear D gene. The V gene lost 7 bases and the J gene lost 5 bases, with 10 bases spanning the gap. CDR1 and CDR2 from the germline V gene are SGHRS and YFSETQ. The CDR3 spans 13 residues. CDR3 nucleotides: TGCGCCAGCGGGCTGGCGGATAATTCACCCCTCCACTTT. This codes for CASGLADNSPLHF.

There are a few counts of this clonotype. The CDR3 sequence: CASSLNVAKNIQYF. DNA of the CDR3: TGTGCCAGCAGTTTGAACGTAGCCAAAAACATTCAGTACTTC. The rearrangement joins TRBV6-5 to TRBJ2-4; no definite D call. Germline V CDR1 and CDR2: MNHEY, SVGAGI. Between the trimmed V and J ends, which lost 4 bases and 0 bases, there was a span of 7 bases. This CDR3 contains 14 residues.

This clonotype was counted at least ten times. The chain is built from TRBV5-1 and TRBJ1-1; TRBD1 aligns across 11 bases. Germline CDR1 and CDR2: SGHRS and YFSETQ. J was trimmed by 5 bases and V by 3 bases; bases with no gene match: 3. The CDR3 is 14 residues long. CDR3 DNA sequence: TGCGCCAGCAGCTCGGGACAGGGGGGAACTGAAGCTTTCTTT. This encodes CASSSGQGGTEAFF.

This clonotype was counted a few times. CDR3 sequence: CASSLALYSPLHF. Written as DNA, the CDR3 is TGTGCCAGCAGCTTAGCCCTATATTCACCCCTCCACTTT. J is TRBJ1-6 and V is TRBV11-2; D unclear. The CDR3 extends over 13 amino acids. Trimming removed 1 base at V and 8 bases at J, with 6 bases between. Per germline, CDR1 SGHAT and CDR2 FQNNGV.

The rearrangement links TRBV6-1 to TRBJ2-2, with 7 nucleotides matching TRBD1. CDR3 length: 16 amino acids. Germline CDR1 is MNHNS and CDR2 is SASEGT. V was clipped by 4 bases and J by 6 bases; unmatched bases: 11. Written as DNA, the CDR3 is TGTGCCAGCAGTGTCAGACAGGGAATGACTTCCGGGGAGCTGTTTTTT. Translating gives CASSVRQGMTSGELFF.

There are a few counts of this clonotype. The chain uses TRBV9 and TRBJ2-1, with 7 bases fitting TRBD2. CDR1 and CDR2 (germline): SGDLS, YYNGEE. Trimming took 2 bases from V and 7 from J; bases not matched to a gene: 12. CDR3 length equals 16 residues. This CDR3 is CASSVGGLPMGNEQFF. DNA of the CDR3: TGTGCCAGCAGCGTCGGGGGGTTGCCTATGGGAAATGAGCAGTTCTTC.

This clonotype was recorded a few times. The V and J genes are TRBV20-1 and TRBJ2-2, with 9 bases lining up with TRBD1. Germline V gives CDR1 DFQATT, CDR2 SNEGSKA (reference sequence). J was trimmed by 3 bases and V by 0 bases; bases with no gene match: 8. CDR3 size: 17 residues. CDR3 residues: CSARDPGTGTYTGELFF. The CDR3, as DNA: TGCAGTGCTAGAGATCCGGGGACAGGGACGTACACCGGGGAGCTGTTTTTT.

The CDR3 nucleotides are TGCGCCAGCAGTCACTTTCCCGGGACACATTATAGCAATCAGCCCCAGCATTTT. This codes for CASSHFPGTHYSNQPQHF. The V gene is TRBV23-1, the J gene TRBJ1-5, with a possible D match to TRBD1 (6 bases). TRBV23-1 qualifies as an ORF whose function is uncertain. This CDR3 has 18 amino acids. Trimming stripped 3 bases from V and 0 bases from J, with 18 bases between.

This clonotype was seen a handful of times. This chain connects TRBV7-8 to TRBJ1-2; D might be TRBD1 (5 bases). The CDR3 extends over 13 amino acids. Germline values: CDR1 SGHVS, CDR2 FQNEAQ. The V end was cut by 1 base, the J end by 8 bases, with 11 bases between. CDR3 nucleotide sequence: TGTGCCAGCAGCTTAGTTCCGGGGGTCGGCTACACCTTC. Amino acid sequence: CASSLVPGVGYTF.

V gene TRBV7-2 combines with J gene TRBJ2-6; D is perhaps TRBD2 (7 bases). V was clipped by 5 bases and J by 0 bases, with 23 bases between them. CDR1 and CDR2 (germline): SGHTA, FQGNSA. The CDR3 consists of 20 residues. CDR3 sequence: CASSPSVNPGGFSGANVLTF. DNA for the CDR3: TGTGCCAGCAGCCCCTCCGTCAACCCGGGGGGCTTCTCTGGGGCCAACGTCCTGACTTTC.

This clonotype appeared a few times. This sequence joins TRBV7-3 and TRBJ2-2; 7 bases align to TRBD2. The length of the CDR3 is 13 residues. Germline loops: CDR1 SGHTA, CDR2 FQGTGA. V shed 6 bases and J 7 bases; nucleotides not matched to a gene: 5. CDR3: CASRRREGGELFF. The CDR3 DNA follows: TGTGCCAGCAGGCGTAGGGAGGGCGGGGAGCTGTTTTTT.

This clonotype was observed a handful of times. The chain couples TRBV20-1 to TRBJ1-4; D call uncertain. V lost 4 bases, J lost 7 bases, and 13 bases lay in between. The CDR3 spans 13 residues. Germline V lookup: CDR1 DFQATT, CDR2 SNEGSKA (reference sequence). The CDR3 loop reads CSATAAGGEKLFF. The CDR3 DNA reads TGCAGTGCTACCGCCGCGGGTGGTGAAAAACTGTTTTTT.

V and J are TRBV10-2 and TRBJ2-3, with 13 bases fitting TRBD2. The CDR3 has 15 residues. The germline V gene has CDR1 WSHSY and CDR2 SAAADI. With V trimmed by 7 bases and J by 4 bases, 5 bases remained unmatched. CDR3 nucleotides: TGCGCCAGCATACTAGCGGGGGGGCACGCAGATACGCAGTATTTT. Translation gives CASILAGGHADTQYF.

This clonotype was observed many times. The V and J genes are TRBV5-6 and TRBJ2-5, with no clear D. Deletions cut 1 base from V and 4 bases from J, with 5 bases between. CDR3 length equals 12 residues. CDR1 is SGHDT, CDR2 YYEEEE, per germline. CDR3 residues: CASSLFTETQYF. As DNA, the CDR3 is TGTGCCAGCAGCTTGTTCACAGAGACCCAGTACTTC.

There are a few counts of this clonotype. The genes are TRBV12-5 and TRBJ2-4, with a possible D match to TRBD1 (6 bases). V lost 1 base, J lost 7 bases, and 14 bases lay in between. The CDR3 is 15 amino acids. CDR1 and CDR2 (germline): LGHNT, FRNRAP. The CDR3 spells CASGLGEFTGNIQYF. The CDR3 DNA reads as TGTGCTAGTGGTTTGGGGGAATTCACAGGGAACATTCAGTACTTC.

V and J are TRBV6-6 and TRBJ2-1, with D possibly TRBD2 on 6 matching bases. The CDR3 consists of 15 residues. Germline V lookup: CDR1 MNHNY, CDR2 SVGAGI (reference sequence). V was clipped by 5 bases and J by 6 bases, with 17 bases between them. The CDR3 region is CASSTVRGLANEQFF. The CDR3 coding sequence is TGTGCCAGCAGTACAGTTCGGGGGTTAGCCAATGAGCAGTTCTTC.

The chain carries TRBV11-1 and TRBJ1-1, with D unclear. Trimming took 4 bases from V and 1 from J, leaving 7 bases between them. Germline V lookup: CDR1 SGHAT, CDR2 FQDESV (reference sequence). This CDR3 is built from 13 residues. The CDR3 protein is CASSSAANTEAFF. The DNA of the CDR3 is TGTGCCAGCAGCTCAGCCGCGAACACTGAAGCTTTCTTT.

This clonotype has at least ten counts. The chain couples TRBV5-1 to TRBJ2-3, with unresolved D. Germline values: CDR1 SGHRS, CDR2 YFSETQ. The CDR3 totals 15 residues. Trimming removed 0 bases at V and 2 bases at J, with 10 bases between. CDR3 nucleotide sequence: TGCGCCAGCAGCTTGGCCTTGGACCCCACAGATACGCAGTATTTT. Translation: CASSLALDPTDTQYF.

This clonotype was observed a few times. The chain employs TRBV4-3 and TRBJ2-7, with D perhaps matching TRBD2 (6 bases). This CDR3 has 15 residues. Germline V gene lookup returns CDR1 LGHNA and CDR2 YSLEER. The V gene lost 1 base and the J gene lost 7 bases, with 17 bases spanning the gap. CDR3 region: CASSQGSGGEREQYF. The CDR3 nucleotides are TGCGCCAGCAGCCAAGGATCCGGCGGGGAGAGAGAGCAGTACTTC.

This clonotype was detected only once. V usage is TRBV7-2 and J usage is TRBJ2-7, with no clear D. In germline, CDR1 is SGHTA, CDR2 FQGNSA. Between the trimmed V and J ends, which lost 5 bases and 6 bases, there was a span of 17 bases. This CDR3 is built from 14 residues. The CDR3 spells CASSHPARTTEQYF. The CDR3 nucleotides read TGTGCCAGCAGCCATCCGGCCAGAACGACCGAGCAGTACTTC.

As for this clonotype: The junction shows a germline mismatch at one end, possibly a read error. The chain couples TRBV24-1 to TRBJ2-5; D is uncertain. The germline gives CDR1 KGHDR, CDR2 SFDVKD. The CDR3 runs 15 residues. CDR3 nucleotides: TGTGCCACCAGTGATCTTAGCCCAAACCAGGAGACCCAGTACTTC. Amino acid sequence: CATSDLSPNQETQYF.

This clonotype came up a few times. The V call is TRBV7-6, the J call TRBJ1-3; D unresolved. The CDR3 sequence is 14 residues long. Trimming left V 4 bases short and J 0 bases short, with 7 bases between. Germline V gene sequence: CDR1 SGHVS, CDR2 FNYEAQ. The CDR3 DNA sequence: TGTGCCAGCAGCTCCGGGGTCTCTGGAAACACCATATATTTT. Translated, it gives CASSSGVSGNTIYF.

The chain employs TRBV5-1 and TRBJ1-2, with 11 bases identical to TRBD1. The CDR3 covers 15 residues. The ends lost 1 base at V and 5 bases at J; junction bases unmatched: 4. Germline values: CDR1 SGHRS, CDR2 YFSETQ. DNA for the CDR3: TGCGCCAGCAGCTTGATCAGGGACAGGGGGTATGGCTACACCTTC. It translates to CASSLIRDRGYGYTF.

This clonotype was seen only a few times. The chain couples TRBV3-1 to TRBJ2-3; weak D call: TRBD2 (6 bases). CDR3 length: 16 amino acids. V lost 4 bases and J lost 5, with 19 bases in between. Looked up from germline, CDR1 is LGHDT and CDR2 is YNNKEL (reference sequence). The CDR3 sequence is CASSRRGRWVRDTQYF. The CDR3 nucleotides are TGTGCCAGCAGCCGGAGGGGAAGGTGGGTCAGAGATACGCAGTATTTT.

This clonotype was detected ten times or more. The chain joins TRBV12-3 or TRBV12-4 to TRBJ1-2, with D possibly being TRBD1 (5 bases). The CDR3 is 13 residues long. V lost 3 bases to trimming and J lost 7 bases, with 12 bases between them. CDR3 DNA sequence: TGTGCCAGCAGTTTGGGCAGGGCCCCTGGCTACACCTTC. Residues: CASSLGRAPGYTF.